The entry that follows covers one T cell receptor (beta chain) sequence. This sample was included in a study of T cell responses to AZD1222 COVID-19 vaccine. Study-level information: Pooled samples include second doses given at about 4 or 12 weeks.

Generated by immunoSEQ multiplex PCR, the TCRdb table keeps only in-frame clones and is missing some. The sample gives 95,000 to 150,000 clones, less than 90% of which show up once; around a tenth is in the top ten. The V gene lost 1 base and the J gene lost 2 bases, with 0 bases spanning the gap. Germline V lookup: CDR1 SGHRS, CDR2 YFSETQ. The CDR3 is 12 residues long. This sequence joins TRBV5-1 and TRBJ2-2, with D unclear. The source material was peripheral blood, sampled on day 0 of AZD1222 vaccination. This TCR was recovered from an adult in good health. Here the CDR3 reads CASSLNTGELFF. CDR3 nucleotide sequence: TGCGCCAGCAGCTTGAACACCGGGGAGCTGTTTTTT.